Sequencing of this T cell receptor beta chain was carried out in a study of breast tumors, draining lymph nodes, adjacent tissues. Study-wide results and limits: Tumor repertoires ranked between lymph nodes and nontumor tissue in diversity, with V and J gene preferences. Tumor T cell lymph node origin was a supported hypothesis, not proven. Tumor and nontumor repertoires were significantly more similar in luminal-like than in basal-like breast cancer.

Breast cancer patients provided tissue from their axillary draining lymph nodes. TCRdb passed the multiplex PCR reads through MiXCR, listing each CDR3 protein once. The table has around 300,000 distinct CDR3 sequences, 30% to 35% seen once; the top ten hold about 1%. This CDR3 has 15 amino acids. Germline V gene lookup returns CDR1 SGDLS and CDR2 YYNGEE. V was pared by 0 bases and J by 0 bases, with 8 bases between. This clonotype came up many times. Its antigen is as yet unknown. The rearrangement uses TRBV9 and TRBJ2-3, with D unresolved. The sequencing sample was made of axillary lymph node tissue. The sequence derives from a female donor with breast cancer. Some clones in this sample may be carry-over from other donors' samples. DNA of the CDR3: TGTGCCAGCAGCGTAGTCGGGCAAAGCACAGATACGCAGTATTTT. It yields the protein CASSVVGQSTDTQYF.